What follows are 16 T cell receptor beta chains derived from one specimen sequenced in a study of shared clonotypes between healthy human individuals. Libraries were prepared by immunoSEQ multiplex PCR; TCRdb keeps only in-frame clonotypes and omits some of them. The repertoire consists of about 2 million clones, with roughly 94% occurring once and the leading ten covering roughly 0.13%. The sample consisted of naive CD4+ T cells sorted from blood. Subset given: CD45RA+ positively selected. The receptors stem from a man between 18 and 35 years old in good health.

The genes are TRBV6-6 and TRBJ1-6, with 8 positions matching TRBD1. Germline V lookup: CDR1 MNHNY, CDR2 SVGAGI (reference sequence). The J segment lost 6 bases and the V segment lost 6 bases, leaving 4 bases of the junction unmatched. The CDR3 has 14 amino acids. The CDR3 protein is CASRETGANSPLHF. CDR3 nucleotides: TGTGCCAGCAGGGAGACAGGGGCTAATTCACCCCTCCACTTT.

This clone came up a few times. The CDR3 sequence is CASSPNRVYTF. Written as DNA, the CDR3 is TGTGCCAGCTCCCCCAACAGGGTCTACACCTTC. V is TRBV6-1 and J is TRBJ1-2; a possible D gene is TRBD1 (6 bases). The length of the CDR3 is 11 residues. Germline lookup yields CDR1 MNHNS and CDR2 SASEGT. Trimming stripped 8 bases from V and 10 bases from J, with 14 bases between.

J is TRBJ1-3 and V is TRBV19; possible D gene TRBD1, 6 bases. The CDR3 runs 15 residues. The germline V gene encodes CDR1 LNHDA and CDR2 SQIVND (reference sequence). Trimming shortened V by 3 bases and J by 2 bases, and 11 bases separated the two germline ends. For the CDR3, the DNA is TGTGCCAGTAGTATCCACAGGGCCACTGGAAACACCATATATTTT. It translates to CASSIHRATGNTIYF.

The chain uses TRBV6-1 and TRBJ1-6; unclear D gene. Trimming took off 1 base at V and 14 bases at J, with 12 bases between the two ends. The CDR3 sequence is 13 residues long. Germline V CDR1 and CDR2: MNHNS, SASEGT. CDR3 loop: CASSEGRSRALHF. In nucleotides, the CDR3 is TGTGCCAGCAGTGAAGGGAGGTCTAGGGCCCTCCACTTT.

The chain has TRBV10-3 and TRBJ1-3; tentatively, D is TRBD1 (6 bases). Trimming left V 4 bases short and J 0 bases short, with 13 bases between. This CDR3 spans 16 amino acids. CDR1 is ENHRY and CDR2 is SYGVKD in the germline V gene. The CDR3 sequence: CAISGRTGRSGNTIYF. In DNA form, the CDR3 reads TGTGCCATCAGTGGAAGAACAGGGCGCTCTGGAAACACCATATATTTT.

The chain recombines TRBV4-1 with TRBJ2-4; perhaps TRBD2 as D (6 bases). The germline V gene encodes CDR1 MGHRA and CDR2 YSYEKL. The CDR3 spans 15 residues. The V gene lost 0 bases and the J gene lost 11 bases, with 17 bases spanning the gap. For the CDR3, the DNA is TGCGCCAGCAGCCAAGATGGGGGAGGCTCGGTACTTCAGTACTTC. This gives the protein CASSQDGGGSVLQYF.

This rearrangement joins TRBV6-5 to TRBJ1-1, with D unclear. Trimming removed 5 bases from V and 1 base from J, with 8 bases in between. CDR1 is MNHEY, CDR2 SVGAGI, per germline. The CDR3 has 13 residues. DNA of the CDR3: TGTGCCAGCAGTAGGATCCGGAACACTGAAGCTTTCTTT. Its translation: CASSRIRNTEAFF.

Details on this clone: This same CDR3 is encoded by further DNA sequences in the sample. J is TRBJ2-7 and V is TRBV14, with a weak D call TRBD2 (6 bases). V was clipped by 0 bases and J by 1 base, with 7 bases between them. Germline assignment: CDR1 SGHDN and CDR2 FVKESK. The CDR3 is 14 amino acids. Here the CDR3 DNA reads TGTGCCAGCAGCCAAGATCGGGGGTCCTACGAGCAGTACTTC. Encoded protein: CASSQDRGSYEQYF. Full variable domain (rest looked up from reference TRBV14 and TRBJ2-7): EAGVTQFPSHSVIEKGQTVTLRCDPISGHDNLYWYRRVMGKEIKFLLHFVKESKQDESGMPNNRFLAERTGGTYSTLKVQPAELEDSGVYFCASSQDRGSYEQYFGPGTRLTVT.

This clone occurred once. The gene calls are TRBV30 and TRBJ2-5; D unclear. The CDR3 runs to 15 residues. Germline V gene lookup returns CDR1 GTSNPN and CDR2 SVGIG (reference sequence). V shed 2 bases and J shed 0 bases, with 13 bases lying between them. This CDR3 is CAWSMGSWYQETQYF. CDR3 DNA: TGTGCCTGGAGTATGGGGTCTTGGTACCAAGAGACCCAGTACTTC.

For this clone: This CDR3 is also generated by other DNA sequences in the sample. The chain has TRBV5-6 and TRBJ2-5; 12 positions match TRBD2. The CDR3 is 16 residues long. V shed 4 bases and J 1 base; nucleotides not matched to a gene: 5. The V gene's germline CDR1 is SGHDT and CDR2 YYEEEE. The CDR3 spells CASSLGLAGTQETQYF. The CDR3 region has the DNA TGTGCCAGCAGCCTGGGACTAGCGGGTACCCAAGAGACCCAGTACTTC. The full variable domain, its missing parts supplied by reference TRBV5-6 and TRBJ2-5, is DAGVTQSPTHLIKTRGQQVTLRCSPKSGHDTVSWYQQALGQGPQFIFQYYEEEERQRGNFPDRFSGHQFPNYSSELNVNALLLGDSALYLCASSLGLAGTQETQYFGPGTRLLVL.

This chain joins TRBV29-1 and TRBJ2-1; TRBD1 matches 8 bases. Trimming at V came to 3 bases and at J to 8 bases, leaving 6 bases not matched to a gene. Germline values: CDR1 SQVTM, CDR2 ANQGSEA. CDR3 length equals 13 residues. The CDR3 region is CSVDPGGTDEQFF. The DNA for the CDR3 is TGCAGCGTTGACCCAGGGGGCACTGATGAGCAGTTCTTC.

The chain uses TRBV19 and TRBJ2-3; 12 bases agree with TRBD2. This CDR3 comprises 14 residues. Germline CDR1 LNHDA, CDR2 SQIVND (reference sequence). Trimming took 10 bases from V and 6 from J; bases not matched to a gene: 8. DNA for the CDR3: TGTGCCACCCAGCGAGGACTAGCGGGGGATACGCAGTATTTT. This gives the protein CATQRGLAGDTQYF. The variable domain in full, with the rest retrieved from reference TRBV19 and TRBJ2-3, is DGGITQSPKYLFRKEGQNVTLSCEQNLNHDAMYWYRQDPGQGLRLIYYSQIVNDFQKGDIAEGYSVSREKKESFPLTVTSAQKNPTAFYLCATQRGLAGDTQYFGPGTRLTVL.

The chain combines TRBV30 with TRBJ1-1; D gene uncertain. From germline, CDR1 is GTSNPN and CDR2 SVGIG (reference sequence). There are 13 residues in the CDR3. Trimming left V 3 bases short and J 3 bases short, with 11 bases between. In nucleotides, the CDR3 is TGTGCCTGGAGACTTGACTACGACACTGAAGCTTTCTTT. Translating it yields CAWRLDYDTEAFF.

The chain has TRBV30 and TRBJ1-3; D not resolved. Germline CDR1 and CDR2: GTSNPN and SVGIG (reference sequence). Between the trimmed V and J ends, which lost 1 base and 3 bases, there was a span of 10 bases. This CDR3 has 14 amino acids. The DNA for the CDR3 is TGTGCCTGGAGTGCCCAAGAAGGTGGAAACACCATATATTTT. It yields the protein CAWSAQEGGNTIYF.

V usage is TRBV7-2 and J usage is TRBJ2-7; D gene ambiguous. The CDR3 spans 14 residues. The germline V gene has CDR1 SGHTA and CDR2 FQGNSA. Trimming took off 5 bases at V and 1 base at J, with 12 bases between the two ends. The CDR3 coding sequence is TGTGCCAGCAGCCCCAGGAAAAATTCCTACGAGCAGTACTTC. Encoded protein: CASSPRKNSYEQYF.

The chain carries TRBV5-1 and TRBJ1-5, with D unresolved. Germline V gene data show CDR1 as SGHRS and CDR2 as YFSETQ. Between the trimmed V and J ends, which lost 1 base and 0 bases, there was a span of 8 bases. The length of the CDR3 is 15 residues. CDR3 region: CASSLTPYSNQPQHF. For the CDR3, the DNA is TGCGCCAGCAGCTTGACACCTTATAGCAATCAGCCCCAGCATTTT.